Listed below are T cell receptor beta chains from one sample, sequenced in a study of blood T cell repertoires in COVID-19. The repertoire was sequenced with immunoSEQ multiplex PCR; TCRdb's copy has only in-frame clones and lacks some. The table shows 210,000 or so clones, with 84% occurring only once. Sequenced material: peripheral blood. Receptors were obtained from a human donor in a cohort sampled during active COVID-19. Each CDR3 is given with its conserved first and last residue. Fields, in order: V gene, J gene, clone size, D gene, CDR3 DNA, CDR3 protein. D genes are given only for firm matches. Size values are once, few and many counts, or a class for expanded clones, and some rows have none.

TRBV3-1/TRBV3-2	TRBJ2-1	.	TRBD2	TGTGCCAGCAGCCCTAGCGGGGGTGACTACAATGAGCAGTTCTTC	CASSPSGGDYNEQFF
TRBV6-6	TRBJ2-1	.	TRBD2	TGTGCCAGCACTCAGACTAGCGGGGCCTACAATGAGCAGTTCTTC	CASTQTSGAYNEQFF
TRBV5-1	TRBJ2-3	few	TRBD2	TGCGCCAGCAGCCCGAGCGGGAGGTTAAACACAGATACGCAGTATTTT	CASSPSGRLNTDTQYF
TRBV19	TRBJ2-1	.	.	TGTGCCAGTAGTATCGTGGGGCGAGACAATGAGCAGTTCTTC	CASSIVGRDNEQFF
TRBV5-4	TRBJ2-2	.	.	TGTGCCAGCAGCCCCGAGCGGGCCCACACCGGGGAGCTGTTTTTT	CASSPERAHTGELFF
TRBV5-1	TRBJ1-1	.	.	TGCGCCAGCAGTCAGGGGTTCAACACTGAAGCTTTCTTT	CASSQGFNTEAFF
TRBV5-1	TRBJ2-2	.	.	TGCGCCAGCAGGCCCCACGAGGGTCCGGTGGGCGGGGAGCTGTTTTTT	CASRPHEGPVGGELFF
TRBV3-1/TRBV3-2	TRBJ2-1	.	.	TGTGCCAGCAGCCCACCGCGCCCAGCGGACTCCTACAATGAGCAGTTCTTC	CASSPPRPADSYNEQFF
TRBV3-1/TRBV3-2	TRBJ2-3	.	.	TGTGCCAGCAGCCAAGTCTCAGATACGCAGTATTTT	CASSQVSDTQYF
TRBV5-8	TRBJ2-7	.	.	TGTGCCAGCACCTTACGGGCGGGCTACGAGCAGTACTTC	CASTLRAGYEQYF
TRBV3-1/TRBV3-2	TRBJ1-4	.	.	TGTGCCAGCAGCTACAGGGCCAGGACGTTCCGAGGGGAGAATGAAAAACTGTTTTTT	CASSYRARTFRGENEKLFF
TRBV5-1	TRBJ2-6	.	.	TGCGCCAGCACCCAGTCTGGGGCCAACGTCCTGACTTTC	CASTQSGANVLTF
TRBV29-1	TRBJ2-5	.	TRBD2	TGCAGCGACTTCCTGTACAGCGGGGCAGAGACCCAGTACTTC	CSDFLYSGAETQYF
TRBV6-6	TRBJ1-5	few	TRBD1	TGTGCCAGCAGTGGACAGGGGGCGCAGGTCAATCAGCCCCAGCATTTT	CASSGQGAQVNQPQHF
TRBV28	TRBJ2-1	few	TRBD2	TGTGCCAGCAGTTCCCCCGGGCGGGGGAACCGTGAGCAGTTCTTC	CASSSPGRGNREQFF
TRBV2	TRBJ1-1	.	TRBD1	TGTGCCAGCAGTGAATTGGGACAGTCGTTGAACACTGAAGCTTTCTTT	CASSELGQSLNTEAFF
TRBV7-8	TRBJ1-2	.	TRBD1	TGTGCCAGCAGCTTAGGTAGTAGGAGGGGGCGAGGCTACACCTTC	CASSLGSRRGRGYTF
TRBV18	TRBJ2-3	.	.	TGTGCCAGCTCACCAGAACTAGAGGCAGATACGCAGTATTTT	CASSPELEADTQYF
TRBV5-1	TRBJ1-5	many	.	TGCGCCAGCAGCCCGGACAGCGGCAATCAGCCCCAGCATTTT	CASSPDSGNQPQHF
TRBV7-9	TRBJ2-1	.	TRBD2	TGTGCCAGCAGGTATCCCGGGACTAGCGGAACATTTGAGCAGTTCTTC	CASRYPGTSGTFEQFF
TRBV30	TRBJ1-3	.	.	TGTGCCTGGAGTGTAGGACACTCTGGAAACACCATATATTTT	CAWSVGHSGNTIYF
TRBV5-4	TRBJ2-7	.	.	TGTGCCAGCAGCTTGGGAGAGAACTCCTACGAGCAGTACTTC	CASSLGENSYEQYF
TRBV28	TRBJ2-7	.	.	TGTGCCAGCAGTTTGCCCGCCCGGTCCTACGAGCAGTACTTC	CASSLPARSYEQYF
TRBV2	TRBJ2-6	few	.	TGTGCCAGCAGTGAAGCGCTGGGCATTTCGGGGGCCAACGTCCTGACTTTC	CASSEALGISGANVLTF
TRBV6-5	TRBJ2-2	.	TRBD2	TGTGCCAGCAGGACAGCGGGAGTCAACACCGGGGAGCTGTTTTTT	CASRTAGVNTGELFF
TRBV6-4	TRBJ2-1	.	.	TGTGCCAGCAGTGAGGTAGCCCTCGATGAGCAGTTCTTC	CASSEVALDEQFF
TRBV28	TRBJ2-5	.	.	TGTGCCAGCAGTTCCCGACAGGCAGAGACCCAGTACTTC	CASSSRQAETQYF
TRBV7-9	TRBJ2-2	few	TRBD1	TGTGCCAGCAGCCGGCAAACAGGGGATGGCTCCGGGGAGCTGTTTTTT	CASSRQTGDGSGELFF
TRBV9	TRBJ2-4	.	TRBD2	TGTGCCAGCAGCTCAGGACTAGCGGGGGAGACGACCAAAAACATTCAGTACTTC	CASSSGLAGETTKNIQYF
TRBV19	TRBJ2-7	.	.	TGTGCCAGTAGTATAGGGCCGGCAGCGACCTACGAGCAGTACTTC	CASSIGPAATYEQYF
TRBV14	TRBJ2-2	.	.	TGTGCCAGCAGCCTAGACACAGGGAGCACCGGGGAGCTGTTTTTT	CASSLDTGSTGELFF
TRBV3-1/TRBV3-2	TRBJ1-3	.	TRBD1	TGTGCCAGCAGCCCTACGGGGACAGAACTCTCTGGAAACACCATATATTTT	CASSPTGTELSGNTIYF
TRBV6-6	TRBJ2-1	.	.	TGTGCCAGCACCTCTAACAATGAGCAGTTCTTC	CASTSNNEQFF
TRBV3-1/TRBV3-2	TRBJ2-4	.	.	TGTGCCAGCAGCCGGAACAGTGAAAACATTCAGTACTTC	CASSRNSENIQYF
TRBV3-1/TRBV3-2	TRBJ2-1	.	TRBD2	TGTGCCAGCAGCCTCTGGCGGGAGCGGTCCTACAATGAGCAGTTCTTC	CASSLWRERSYNEQFF
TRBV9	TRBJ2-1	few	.	TGTGCCAGCATGCGTCAACAGGGCTCCTACAATGAGCAGTTCTTC	CASMRQQGSYNEQFF
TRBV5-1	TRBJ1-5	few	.	TGCGCCAGCAGCTTGGCAGGGTTGGGCAATCAGCCCCAGCATTTT	CASSLAGLGNQPQHF
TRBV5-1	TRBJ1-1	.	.	TGCGCCAGCAGCTTGCGCGGGGTGAACACTGAAGCTTTCTTT	CASSLRGVNTEAFF
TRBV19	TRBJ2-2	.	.	TGTGCCACCTCTTGGCAGGGCCGGAACACCGGGGAGCTGTTTTTT	CATSWQGRNTGELFF
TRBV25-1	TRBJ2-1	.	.	TGTGCCAGCAGTGAATTAGTGCATGAGCAGTTCTTC	CASSELVHEQFF
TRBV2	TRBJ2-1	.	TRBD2	TGTGCCAGCAGTTCTGGGCCGGGAGGGCCATACAATGAGCAGTTCTTC	CASSSGPGGPYNEQFF
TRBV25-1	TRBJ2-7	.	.	TGTGCCAGCAGGGCAGGGGCCTACGAGCAGTACTTC	CASRAGAYEQYF
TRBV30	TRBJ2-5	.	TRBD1	TGTGCCTGGAGTGTTGGGACAGGGCCAGAGACCCAGTACTTC	CAWSVGTGPETQYF
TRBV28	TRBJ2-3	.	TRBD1	TGTGCCAGCAGTGAGACGGGACAGGTCACAGATACGCAGTATTTT	CASSETGQVTDTQYF
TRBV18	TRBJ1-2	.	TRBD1	TGTGCCAGCTCACCAAATGACCGGGACAGCCAGTTCTATGGCTACACCTTC	CASSPNDRDSQFYGYTF
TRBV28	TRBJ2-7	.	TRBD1	TGTGCCAGCAGTTTGGGACAGCACTACGAGCAGTACTTC	CASSLGQHYEQYF
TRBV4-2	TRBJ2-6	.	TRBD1	TGTGCCAGCAGCCAAGACCGCGGACAGGTCATCTCTGGGGCCAACGTCCTGACTTTC	CASSQDRGQVISGANVLTF
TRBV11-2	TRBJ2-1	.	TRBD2	TGTGCCAGCAGTTTCTTAGCGGGTGGACCCTACAATGAGCAGTTCTTC	CASSFLAGGPYNEQFF
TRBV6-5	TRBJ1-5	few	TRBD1	TGTGCCAGCAGCGCCTACAGGGGAAGTGGACAGCCCCAGCATTTT	CASSAYRGSGQPQHF
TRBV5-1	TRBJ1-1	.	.	TGCGCCAGCAGCTTGACCCAAGCGAACACTGAAGCTTTCTTT	CASSLTQANTEAFF
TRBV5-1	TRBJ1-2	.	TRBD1	TGCGCCAGCAGCGTAAGACAGGGGGCTCACTATGGCTACACCTTC	CASSVRQGAHYGYTF
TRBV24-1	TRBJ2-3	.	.	TGTGCCACCAGTGTTAGCGCAGCCACAGATACGCAGTATTTT	CATSVSAATDTQYF
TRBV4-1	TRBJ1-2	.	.	TGCGCCAGCAGCCAAGGGGGGGTCTTATATGGCTACACCTTC	CASSQGGVLYGYTF
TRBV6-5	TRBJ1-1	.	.	TGTGCCAGCAGTCTTACAGGGTTAAACACTGAAGCTTTCTTT	CASSLTGLNTEAFF
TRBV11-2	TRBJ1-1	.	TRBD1	TGTGCCAGCAGCCTTAGGGCGGGAGGACAGGGGTTTGAGGGCACTGAAGCTTTCTTT	CASSLRAGGQGFEGTEAFF
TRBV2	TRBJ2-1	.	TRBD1	TGTGCCAGCGGGACAGGGCTTTATGAGCAGTTCTTC	CASGTGLYEQFF
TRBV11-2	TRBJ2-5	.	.	TGTGCCAGCAGCGGACCACTACAGGGATTGGGCGAGACCCAGTACTTC	CASSGPLQGLGETQYF
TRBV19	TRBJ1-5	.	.	TGTGCCACCGGGGAGGGGTATCAGCCCCAGCATTTT	CATGEGYQPQHF
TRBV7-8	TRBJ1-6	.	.	TGTGCCAGCAGCTTAGCCTCTTGGACTATTAATTCACCCCTCCACTTT	CASSLASWTINSPLHF
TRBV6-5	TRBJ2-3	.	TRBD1	TGTGCCAGCAACCGACAGGGGGCTGATACGCAGTATTTT	CASNRQGADTQYF